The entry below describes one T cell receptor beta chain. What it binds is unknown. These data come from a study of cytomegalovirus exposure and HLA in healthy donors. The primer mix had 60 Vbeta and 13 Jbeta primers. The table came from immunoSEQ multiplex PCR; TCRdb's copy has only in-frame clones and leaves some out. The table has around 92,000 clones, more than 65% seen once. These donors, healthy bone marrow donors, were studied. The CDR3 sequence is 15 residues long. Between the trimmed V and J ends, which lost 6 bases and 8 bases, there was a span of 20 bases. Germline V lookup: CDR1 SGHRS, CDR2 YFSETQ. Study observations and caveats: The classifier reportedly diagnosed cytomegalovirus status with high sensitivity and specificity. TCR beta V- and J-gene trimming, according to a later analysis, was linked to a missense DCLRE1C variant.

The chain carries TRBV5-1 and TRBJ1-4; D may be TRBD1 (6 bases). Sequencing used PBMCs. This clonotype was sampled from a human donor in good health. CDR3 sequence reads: CASKQTGSGGEKLFF. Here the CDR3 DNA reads TGCGCCAGCAAACAAACAGGGTCCGGCGGGGAAAAACTGTTTTTT.